This entry features one T cell receptor beta chain sequence. Antigen specificity is unknown. The source of the sample is a study of vaccination and CD4 T cells after COVID-19. The CDR3 has 12 residues. Trimming left V 1 base short and J 10 bases short, with 9 bases between. Noted time point: late sampling 161 to 241 days after vaccination in a few convalescent patients. Treatment indicated: roughly 10-day PBMC culture with coronavirus spike peptide pools or control peptides (ViraFEST assay). The Oncomine TCR Beta short-read assay sequenced DNA from cultured CD4+ T cells. The template was genomic DNA from cultured CD4+ T cells. TCRdb re-called the PCR reads through MiXCR, storing one row per CDR3 protein. The table includes some 17,000 distinct CDR3 sequences, approximately 48% detected once.

The specimen was CD4+ T cells from blood, cultured in vitro, collected about 7 months after SARS-CoV-2 vaccination. J is TRBJ2-3 and V is TRBV12-3 or TRBV12-4; D gene ambiguous. The sequence was obtained from a human donor who had recovered from COVID-19. In nucleotides, the CDR3 is TGTGCCAGCAGTTTAGGACTCGGTGCGCAGTATTTT. As protein: CASSLGLGAQYF.